This T cell receptor beta chain was profiled in a study of identical twins. Overall study results and limits: Among beta out-of-frame sequences, excess sharing between twins appeared weaker. Rather than following the same donors, the conclusions depended on cross-sectional statistical analysis.

J lost 0 bases, V lost 2 bases, and 2 bases had no gene match. Germline assignment: CDR1 ENHRY and CDR2 SYGVKD. The length of the CDR3 is 16 residues. Turning to this clonotype: The antigen is not known.

TCRdb reanalysed the 5' RACE reads using MiXCR and keeps one entry per CDR3 protein. The profile covers more than 1.5 million distinct CDR3 sequences, with under 35% appearing a single time and around 0.25% taken by the ten largest. The sample was cord blood. The genes are TRBV10-3 and TRBJ2-3, with 10 bases matching TRBD1. The TCR comes from a newborn girl in good health. The CDR3 nucleotides read TGTGCCATCAGTGAGACGGGACAGGGGAGCACAGATACGCAGTATTTT. Translation: CAISETGQGSTDTQYF.